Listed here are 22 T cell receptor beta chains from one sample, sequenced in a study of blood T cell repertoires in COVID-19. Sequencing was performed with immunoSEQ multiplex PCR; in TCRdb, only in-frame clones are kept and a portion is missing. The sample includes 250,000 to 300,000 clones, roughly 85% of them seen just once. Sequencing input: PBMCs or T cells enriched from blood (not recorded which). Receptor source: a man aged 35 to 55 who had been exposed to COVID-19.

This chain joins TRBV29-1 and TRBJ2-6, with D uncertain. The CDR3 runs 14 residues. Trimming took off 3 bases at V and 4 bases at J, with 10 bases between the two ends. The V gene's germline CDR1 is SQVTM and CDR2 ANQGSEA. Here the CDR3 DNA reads TGCAGCGTTGACAGAATTTTAGGGGCCAACGTCCTGACTTTC. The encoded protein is CSVDRILGANVLTF.

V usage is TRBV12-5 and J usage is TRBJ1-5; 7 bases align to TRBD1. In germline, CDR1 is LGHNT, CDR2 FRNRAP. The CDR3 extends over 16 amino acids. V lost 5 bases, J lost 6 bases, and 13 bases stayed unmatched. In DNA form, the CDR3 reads TGTGCTAGTGGTCCGGGGACAGTCGGAATTCGTCAGCCCCAGCATTTT. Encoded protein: CASGPGTVGIRQPQHF.

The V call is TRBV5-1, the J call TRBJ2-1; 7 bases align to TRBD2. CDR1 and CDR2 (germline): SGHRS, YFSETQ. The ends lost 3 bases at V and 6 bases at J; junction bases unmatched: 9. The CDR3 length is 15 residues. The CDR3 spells CASSSLAGGGNEQFF. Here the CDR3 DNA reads TGCGCCAGCAGCTCATTAGCGGGTGGTGGCAATGAGCAGTTCTTC.

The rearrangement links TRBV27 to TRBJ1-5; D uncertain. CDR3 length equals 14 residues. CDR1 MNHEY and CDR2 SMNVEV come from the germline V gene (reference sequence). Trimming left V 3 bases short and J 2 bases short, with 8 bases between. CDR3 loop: CASSFGQGNQPQHF. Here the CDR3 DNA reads TGTGCCAGCAGTTTTGGGCAGGGCAATCAGCCCCAGCATTTT.

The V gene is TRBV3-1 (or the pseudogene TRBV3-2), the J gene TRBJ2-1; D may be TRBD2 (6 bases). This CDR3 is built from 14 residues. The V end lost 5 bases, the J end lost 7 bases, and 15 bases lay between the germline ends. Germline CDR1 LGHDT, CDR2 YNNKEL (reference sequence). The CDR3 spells CASSYRDSINEQFF. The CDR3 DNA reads TGTGCCAGCAGCTACCGGGACTCGATTAATGAGCAGTTCTTC.

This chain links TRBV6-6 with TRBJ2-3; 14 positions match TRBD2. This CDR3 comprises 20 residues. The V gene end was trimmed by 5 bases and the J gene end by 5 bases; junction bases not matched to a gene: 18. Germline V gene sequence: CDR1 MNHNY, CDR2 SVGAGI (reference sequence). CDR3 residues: CASSPPGLAGAPDLGDTQYF. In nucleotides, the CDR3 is TGTGCCAGCAGTCCCCCGGGACTAGCGGGAGCCCCCGATTTGGGAGATACGCAGTATTTT.

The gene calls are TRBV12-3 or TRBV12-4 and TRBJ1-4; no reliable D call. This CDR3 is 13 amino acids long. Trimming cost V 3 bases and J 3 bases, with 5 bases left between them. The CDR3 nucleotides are TGTGCCAGCAGTTTGCGGCCTAATGAAAAACTGTTTTTT. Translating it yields CASSLRPNEKLFF.

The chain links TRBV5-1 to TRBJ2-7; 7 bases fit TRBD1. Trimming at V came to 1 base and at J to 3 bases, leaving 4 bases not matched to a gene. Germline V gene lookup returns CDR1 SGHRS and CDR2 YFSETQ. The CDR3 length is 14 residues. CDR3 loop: CASSLYTGDYEQYF. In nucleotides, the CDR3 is TGCGCCAGCAGCTTGTATACAGGGGACTACGAGCAGTACTTC.

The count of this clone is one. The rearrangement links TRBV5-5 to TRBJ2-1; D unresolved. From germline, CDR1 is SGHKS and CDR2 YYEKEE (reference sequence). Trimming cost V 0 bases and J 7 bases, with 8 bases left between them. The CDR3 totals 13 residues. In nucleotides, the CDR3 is TGTGCCAGCAGCTTGGCCGACTTAAATGAGCAGTTCTTC. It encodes CASSLADLNEQFF. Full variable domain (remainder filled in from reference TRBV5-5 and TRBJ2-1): DAGVTQSPTHLIKTRGQQVTLRCSPISGHKSVSWYQQVLGQGPQFIFQYYEKEERGRGNFPDRFSARQFPNYSSELNVNALLLGDSALYLCASSLADLNEQFFGPGTRLTVL.

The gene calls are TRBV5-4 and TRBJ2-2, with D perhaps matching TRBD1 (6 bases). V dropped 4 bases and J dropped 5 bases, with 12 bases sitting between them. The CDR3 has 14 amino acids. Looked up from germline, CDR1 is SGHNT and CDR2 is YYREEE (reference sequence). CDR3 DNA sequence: TGTGCCAGCAGCCCCGGCACAGGGACCGGGGAGCTGTTTTTT. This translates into CASSPGTGTGELFF.

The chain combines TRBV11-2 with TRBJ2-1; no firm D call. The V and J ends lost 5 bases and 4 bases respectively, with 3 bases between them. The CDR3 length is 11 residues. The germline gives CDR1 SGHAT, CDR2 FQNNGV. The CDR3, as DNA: TGTGCCAGCAGCGCGTACAATGAGCAGTTCTTC. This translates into CASSAYNEQFF.

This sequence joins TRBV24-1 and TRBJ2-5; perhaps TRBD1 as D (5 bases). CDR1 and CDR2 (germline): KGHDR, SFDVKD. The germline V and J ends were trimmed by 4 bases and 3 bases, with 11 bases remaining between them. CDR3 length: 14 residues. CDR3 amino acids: CATSDASREETQYF. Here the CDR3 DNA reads TGTGCCACCAGTGACGCTTCCAGGGAAGAGACCCAGTACTTC.

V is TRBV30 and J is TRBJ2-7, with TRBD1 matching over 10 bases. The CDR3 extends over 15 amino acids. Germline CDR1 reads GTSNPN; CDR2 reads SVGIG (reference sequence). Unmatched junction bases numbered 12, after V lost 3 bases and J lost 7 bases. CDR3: CAWRPPGQGRREQYF. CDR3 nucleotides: TGTGCCTGGAGACCCCCGGGACAGGGGAGAAGAGAGCAGTACTTC.

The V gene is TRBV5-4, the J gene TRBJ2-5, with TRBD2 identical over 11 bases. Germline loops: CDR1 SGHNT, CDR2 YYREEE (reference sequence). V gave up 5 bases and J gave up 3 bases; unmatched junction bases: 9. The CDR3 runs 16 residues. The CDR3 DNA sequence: TGTGCCAGCAGGCAACACCCACTAGCGGGAGAAGAGACCCAGTACTTC. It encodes CASRQHPLAGEETQYF.

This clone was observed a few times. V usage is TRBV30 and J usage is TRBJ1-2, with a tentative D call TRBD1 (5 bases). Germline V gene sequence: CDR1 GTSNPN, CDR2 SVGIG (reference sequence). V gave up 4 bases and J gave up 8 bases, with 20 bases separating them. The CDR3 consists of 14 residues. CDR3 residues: CAWKQDAAGYGYTF. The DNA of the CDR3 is TGTGCCTGGAAACAGGACGCAGCCGGATACGGCTACACCTTC. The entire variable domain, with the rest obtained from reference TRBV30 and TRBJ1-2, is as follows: SQTIHQWPATLVQPVGSPLSLECTVEGTSNPNLYWYRQAAGRGLQLLFYSVGIGQISSEVPQNLSASRPQDRQFILSSKKLLLSDSGFYLCAWKQDAAGYGYTFGSGTRLTVV.

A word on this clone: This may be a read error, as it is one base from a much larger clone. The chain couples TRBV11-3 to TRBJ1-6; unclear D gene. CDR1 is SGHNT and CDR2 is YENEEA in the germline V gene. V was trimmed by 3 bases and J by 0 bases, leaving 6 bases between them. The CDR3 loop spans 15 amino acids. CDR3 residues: CASSFGSSYNSPLHF. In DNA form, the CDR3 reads TGTGCCAGCAGCTTTGGGAGCTCCTATAATTCACCCCTCCACTTT.

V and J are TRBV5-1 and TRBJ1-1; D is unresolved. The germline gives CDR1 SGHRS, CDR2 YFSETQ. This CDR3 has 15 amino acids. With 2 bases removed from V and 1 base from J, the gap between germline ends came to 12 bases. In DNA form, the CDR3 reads TGCGCCAGCAGCTTCCAGTCCCCGCCGAACACTGAAGCTTTCTTT. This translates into CASSFQSPPNTEAFF.

The CDR3 protein is CAIGTAGANVLTF. In DNA, the CDR3 is TGTGCCATCGGGACAGCTGGGGCCAACGTCCTGACTTTC. V is TRBV6-5 and J is TRBJ2-6; 7 bases are shared with TRBD1. Germline loops: CDR1 MNHEY, CDR2 SVGAGI. After removal of 10 bases from V and 2 bases from J, the junction contained 2 bases not matched to a gene. The CDR3 runs 13 residues.

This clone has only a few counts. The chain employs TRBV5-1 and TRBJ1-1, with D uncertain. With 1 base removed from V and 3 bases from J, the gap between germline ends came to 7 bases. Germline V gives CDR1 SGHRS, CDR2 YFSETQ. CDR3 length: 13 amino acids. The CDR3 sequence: CASSLSEDTEAFF. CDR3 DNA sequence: TGCGCCAGCAGCTTGTCAGAGGACACTGAAGCTTTCTTT. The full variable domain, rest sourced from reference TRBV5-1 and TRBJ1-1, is KAGVTQTPRYLIKTRGQQVTLSCSPISGHRSVSWYQQTPGQGLQFLFEYFSETQRNKGNFPGRFSGRQFSNSRSEMNVSTLELGDSALYLCASSLSEDTEAFFGQGTRLTVV.

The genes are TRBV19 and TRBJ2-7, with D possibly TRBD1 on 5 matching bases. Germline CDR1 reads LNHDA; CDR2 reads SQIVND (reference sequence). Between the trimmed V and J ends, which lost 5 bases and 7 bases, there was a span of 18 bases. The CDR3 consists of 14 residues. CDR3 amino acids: CASSLGRDIGEQYF. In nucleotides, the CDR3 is TGTGCCAGTAGTCTAGGCAGGGATATCGGTGAGCAGTACTTC.

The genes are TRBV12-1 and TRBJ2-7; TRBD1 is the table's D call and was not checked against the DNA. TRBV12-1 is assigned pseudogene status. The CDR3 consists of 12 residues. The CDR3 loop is CASSFDRDEQYF. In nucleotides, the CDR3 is TGTGCCAGCAGCTTTGACAGAGACGAGCAGTACTTC.

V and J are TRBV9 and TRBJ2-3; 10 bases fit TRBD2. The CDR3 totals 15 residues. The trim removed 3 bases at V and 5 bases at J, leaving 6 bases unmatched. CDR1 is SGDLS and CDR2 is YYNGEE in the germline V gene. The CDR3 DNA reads TGTGCCAGCAGCGCCGGGACTAGCGAAAAAGATACGCAGTATTTT. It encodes CASSAGTSEKDTQYF.